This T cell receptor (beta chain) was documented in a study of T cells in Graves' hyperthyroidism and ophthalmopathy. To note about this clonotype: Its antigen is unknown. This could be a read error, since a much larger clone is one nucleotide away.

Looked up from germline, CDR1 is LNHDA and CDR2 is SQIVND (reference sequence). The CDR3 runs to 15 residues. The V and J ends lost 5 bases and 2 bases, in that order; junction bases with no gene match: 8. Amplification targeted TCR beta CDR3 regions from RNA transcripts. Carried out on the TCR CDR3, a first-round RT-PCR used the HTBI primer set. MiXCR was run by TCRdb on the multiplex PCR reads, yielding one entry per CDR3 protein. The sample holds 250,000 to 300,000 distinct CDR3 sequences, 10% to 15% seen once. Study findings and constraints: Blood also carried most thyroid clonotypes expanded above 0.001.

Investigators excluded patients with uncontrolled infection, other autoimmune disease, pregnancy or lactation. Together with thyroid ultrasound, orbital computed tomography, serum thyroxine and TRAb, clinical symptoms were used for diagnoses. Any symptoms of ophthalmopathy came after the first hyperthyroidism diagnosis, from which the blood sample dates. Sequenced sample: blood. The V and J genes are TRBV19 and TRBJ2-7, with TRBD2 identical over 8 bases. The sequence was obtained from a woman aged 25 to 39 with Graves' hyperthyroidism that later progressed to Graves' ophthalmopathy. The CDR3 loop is CASSWASGSAYEQYF. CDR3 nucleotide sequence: TGTGCCAGTAGTTGGGCTAGCGGGTCCGCCTACGAGCAGTACTTC.